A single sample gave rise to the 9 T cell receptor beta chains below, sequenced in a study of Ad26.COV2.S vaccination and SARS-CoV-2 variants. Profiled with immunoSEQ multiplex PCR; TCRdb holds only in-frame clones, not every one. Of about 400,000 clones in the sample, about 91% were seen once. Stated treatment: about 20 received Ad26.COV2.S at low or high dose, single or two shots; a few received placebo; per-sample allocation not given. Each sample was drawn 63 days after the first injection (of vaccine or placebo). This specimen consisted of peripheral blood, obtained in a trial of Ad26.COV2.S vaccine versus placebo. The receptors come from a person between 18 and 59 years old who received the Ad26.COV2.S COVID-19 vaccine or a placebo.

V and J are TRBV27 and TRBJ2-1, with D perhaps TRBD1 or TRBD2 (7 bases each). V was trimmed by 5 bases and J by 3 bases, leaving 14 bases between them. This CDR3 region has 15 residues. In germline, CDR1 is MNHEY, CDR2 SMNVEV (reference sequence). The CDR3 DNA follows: TGTGCCAGCAGTGATCCAGGGGGGGGCTACAATGAGCAGTTCTTC. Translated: CASSDPGGGYNEQFF.

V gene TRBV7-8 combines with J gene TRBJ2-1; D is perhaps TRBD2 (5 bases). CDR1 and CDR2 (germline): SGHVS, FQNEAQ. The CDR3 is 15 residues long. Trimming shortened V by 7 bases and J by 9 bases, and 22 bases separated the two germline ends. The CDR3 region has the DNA TGTGCCAGCACCCAAGGGCGGGCGACCTGGGGTGAGCAGTTCTTC. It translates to CASTQGRATWGEQFF.

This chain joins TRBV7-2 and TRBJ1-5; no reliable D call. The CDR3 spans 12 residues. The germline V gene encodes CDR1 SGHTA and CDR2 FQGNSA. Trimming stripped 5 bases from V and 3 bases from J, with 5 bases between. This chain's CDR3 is CASSINNQPQHF. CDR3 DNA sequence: TGTGCCAGCAGCATCAACAATCAGCCCCAGCATTTT.

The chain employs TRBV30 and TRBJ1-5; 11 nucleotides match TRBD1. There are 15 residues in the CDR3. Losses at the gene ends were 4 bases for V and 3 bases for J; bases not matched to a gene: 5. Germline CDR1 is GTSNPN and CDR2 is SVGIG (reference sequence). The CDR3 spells CAWKGQGVNNQPQHF. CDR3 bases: TGTGCCTGGAAGGGACAGGGGGTGAACAATCAGCCCCAGCATTTT. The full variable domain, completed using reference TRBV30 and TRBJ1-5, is SQTIHQWPATLVQPVGSPLSLECTVEGTSNPNLYWYRQAAGRGLQLLFYSVGIGQISSEVPQNLSASRPQDRQFILSSKKLLLSDSGFYLCAWKGQGVNNQPQHFGDGTRLSIL.

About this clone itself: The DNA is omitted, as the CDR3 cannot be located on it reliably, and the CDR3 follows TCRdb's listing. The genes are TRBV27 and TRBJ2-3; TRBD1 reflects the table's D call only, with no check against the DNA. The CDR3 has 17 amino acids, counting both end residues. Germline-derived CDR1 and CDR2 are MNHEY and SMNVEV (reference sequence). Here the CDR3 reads CASSTSTAQSGTDTQYF.

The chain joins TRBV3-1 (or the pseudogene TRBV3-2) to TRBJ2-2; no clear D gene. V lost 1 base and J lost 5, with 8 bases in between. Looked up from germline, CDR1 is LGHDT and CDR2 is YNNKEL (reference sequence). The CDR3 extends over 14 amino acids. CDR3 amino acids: CASSQGTGTGELFF. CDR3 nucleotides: TGTGCCAGCAGCCAAGGTACCGGAACCGGGGAGCTGTTTTTT.

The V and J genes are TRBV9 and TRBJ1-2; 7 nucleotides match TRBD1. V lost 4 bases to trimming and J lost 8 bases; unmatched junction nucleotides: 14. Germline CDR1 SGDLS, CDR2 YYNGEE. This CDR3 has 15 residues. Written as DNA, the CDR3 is TGTGCCAGCAGCACGGGGACAGATGTCTATTCCGGCTACACCTTC. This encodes CASSTGTDVYSGYTF.

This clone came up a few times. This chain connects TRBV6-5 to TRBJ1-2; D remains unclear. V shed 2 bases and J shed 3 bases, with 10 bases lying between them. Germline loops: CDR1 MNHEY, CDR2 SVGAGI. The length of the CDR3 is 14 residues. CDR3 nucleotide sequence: TGTGCCAGCAGTTACGGCGCAAGTTACTATGGCTACACCTTC. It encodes CASSYGASYYGYTF.

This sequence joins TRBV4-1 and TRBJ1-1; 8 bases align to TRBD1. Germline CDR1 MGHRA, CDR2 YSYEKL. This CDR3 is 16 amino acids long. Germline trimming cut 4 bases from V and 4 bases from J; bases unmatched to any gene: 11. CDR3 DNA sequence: TGCGCCAGCAGCCGCCAGAGGCAGGGGGCCATCACTGAAGCTTTCTTT. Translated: CASSRQRQGAITEAFF.